These 14 T cell receptor beta chains were sequenced from one sample in a study of T cell responses to AZD1222 COVID-19 vaccine. Using immunoSEQ multiplex PCR, the repertoire was profiled, and TCRdb retains in-frame clones only, with some absent. The repertoire holds roughly 150,000 clones, with around 85% as singletons. The material sequenced was peripheral blood, taken 28 days after the second AZD1222 dose. Receptors were obtained from an adult who received the AZD1222 COVID-19 vaccine.

The J gene is TRBJ1-2, the V gene TRBV5-1; no reliable D call. The germline V gene has CDR1 SGHRS and CDR2 YFSETQ. The CDR3 extends over 15 amino acids. V lost 0 bases and J lost 5, with 14 bases in between. CDR3: CASSLERRGLYGYTF. CDR3 DNA sequence: TGCGCCAGCAGCTTGGAGAGGAGAGGCCTTTATGGCTACACCTTC.

V and J are TRBV29-1 and TRBJ1-3; possibly TRBD1 for D (6 bases). V was shortened by 5 bases and J by 0 bases, with 14 bases between the two germline ends. The CDR3 consists of 15 residues. Germline values: CDR1 SQVTM, CDR2 ANQGSEA. The CDR3 nucleotides are TGCAGCGTTCAACCGGGACAAAACTCTGGAAACACCATATATTTT. The encoded protein is CSVQPGQNSGNTIYF.

The chain carries TRBV7-9 and TRBJ2-1; 9 bases line up with TRBD2. The ends lost 5 bases at V and 10 bases at J; junction bases unmatched: 12. Germline CDR1 SEHNR, CDR2 FQNEAQ (reference sequence). The CDR3 is made up of 15 amino acids. CDR3 amino acids: CASSPKARLAEEQFF. In nucleotides, the CDR3 is TGTGCCAGCAGCCCTAAAGCCCGACTAGCGGAAGAGCAGTTCTTC. The full variable domain, in which reference TRBV7-9 and TRBJ2-1 provide the parts outside the CDR3, is DTGVSQNPRHKITKRGQNVTFRCDPISEHNRLYWYRQTLGQGPEFLTYFQNEAQLEKSRLLSDRFSAERPKGSFSTLEIQRTEQGDSAMYLCASSPKARLAEEQFFGPGTRLTVL.

The chain employs TRBV27 and TRBJ2-7; D tentatively fits TRBD1 or TRBD2 (6 bases each). V lost 1 base and J lost 3, with 16 bases in between. Looked up from germline, CDR1 is MNHEY and CDR2 is SMNVEV (reference sequence). The CDR3 is 16 amino acids. The CDR3 protein is CASSLYVWGAGYEQYF. The CDR3 DNA follows: TGTGCCAGCAGTTTATATGTTTGGGGGGCTGGCTACGAGCAGTACTTC.

This rearrangement joins TRBV11-3 to TRBJ2-1; tentatively, D is TRBD2 (5 bases). Germline-derived CDR1 and CDR2 are SGHNT and YENEEA. CDR3 length: 15 amino acids. V was trimmed by 2 bases and J by 2 bases, leaving 10 bases between them. The CDR3 bases are TGTGCCAGCAGCTTACTAGCTTCTCCCTACAATGAGCAGTTCTTC. As protein: CASSLLASPYNEQFF.

Here the CDR3 DNA reads TGCGCCAGCAGTGAGTCGAAGGGGGGGGCCAACGTCCTGACTTTC. As protein: CASSESKGGANVLTF. This chain joins TRBV10-1 and TRBJ2-6; weak D call: TRBD1 (5 bases). V lost 0 bases to trimming and J lost 4 bases, with 7 bases between them. The CDR3 spans 15 residues. Per germline, CDR1 WNHNN and CDR2 SYGVQD (reference sequence).

This clone occurred once. The V gene is TRBV7-2, the J gene TRBJ1-4; 7 bases fit TRBD1. The trim removed 5 bases at V and 9 bases at J, leaving 6 bases unmatched. CDR1 is SGHTA, CDR2 FQGNSA, per germline. This CDR3 is 13 amino acids long. The CDR3 reads CASSTRQGKKLFF. The DNA of the CDR3 is TGTGCCAGCAGCACCCGACAGGGTAAAAAACTGTTTTTT. The complete variable domain, with remaining parts taken from reference TRBV7-2 and TRBJ1-4, reads GAGVSQSPSNKVTEKGKDVELRCDPISGHTALYWYRQSLGQGLEFLIYFQGNSAPDKSGLPSDRFSAERTGGSVSTLTIQRTQQEDSAVYLCASSTRQGKKLFFGSGTQLSVL.

This clone showed up just a few times. The chain recombines TRBV27 with TRBJ1-5; the match to TRBD1 covers 7 bases. CDR3 length: 14 amino acids. The ends lost 5 bases at V and 3 bases at J; junction bases unmatched: 4. Germline V gene lookup returns CDR1 MNHEY and CDR2 SMNVEV (reference sequence). CDR3 residues: CASSRQGANQPQHF. As DNA, the CDR3 is TGTGCCAGCAGTCGACAGGGCGCCAATCAGCCCCAGCATTTT.

J is TRBJ2-3 and V is TRBV30; D possibly corresponds to TRBD2 (5 bases). The germline V and J ends were trimmed by 4 bases and 2 bases, with 16 bases remaining between them. This CDR3 is built from 15 residues. CDR1 and CDR2 (germline): GTSNPN, SVGIG (reference sequence). This CDR3 reads CAWTGTGVPTDTQYF. The CDR3 DNA reads as TGTGCCTGGACTGGTACCGGGGTCCCCACAGATACGCAGTATTTT.

The V gene is TRBV19, the J gene TRBJ1-1, with D perhaps TRBD1 (5 bases). The CDR3 totals 10 residues. V was cut by 8 bases and J by 11 bases, with 12 bases left in between. Germline V CDR1 and CDR2: LNHDA, SQIVND (reference sequence). For the CDR3, the DNA is TGTGCCAGTGGACAACCGACGGCTTTCTTT. This sequence encodes CASGQPTAFF.

The V and J genes are TRBV6-2 or TRBV6-3 and TRBJ1-5; D gene unclear. V was clipped by 3 bases and J by 3 bases, with 9 bases between them. Germline values: CDR1 MNHEY, CDR2 SVGEGT. This CDR3 region has 14 residues. CDR3 nucleotide sequence: TGTGCCAGCAGTTATTTGGAGGACAATCAGCCCCAGCATTTT. Its translation is CASSYLEDNQPQHF.

This rearrangement joins TRBV3-1 (or the pseudogene TRBV3-2) to TRBJ1-4; D remains ambiguous. The CDR3 extends over 14 amino acids. V lost 1 base, J lost 10 bases, and 13 bases lay in between. Germline CDR1 and CDR2: LGHDT and YNNKEL (reference sequence). DNA of the CDR3: TGTGCCAGCAGCCAAGGCCTCAAGGAGGGAAAACTGTTTTTT. Its protein product is CASSQGLKEGKLFF.

This clone appeared a single time. The chain is built from TRBV2 and TRBJ2-2; a weak D match, TRBD1 (5 bases). This CDR3 contains 14 residues. Trimming pared 4 bases from V and 1 base from J, leaving 7 bases between. Germline V gene data show CDR1 as SNHLY and CDR2 as FYNNEI. The chain's CDR3 is CASSAQGNTGELFF. CDR3 nucleotides: TGTGCCAGCAGTGCCCAGGGGAACACCGGGGAGCTGTTTTTT.

This clone was seen just once. The V and J genes are TRBV4-3 and TRBJ1-1; D is ambiguous. V lost 1 base, J lost 0 bases, and 6 bases lay in between. The CDR3 has 14 residues. Germline CDR1 and CDR2: LGHNA and YSLEER. The CDR3 loop is CASSQGGVNTEAFF. In nucleotides, the CDR3 is TGCGCCAGCAGCCAAGGGGGAGTGAACACTGAAGCTTTCTTT.